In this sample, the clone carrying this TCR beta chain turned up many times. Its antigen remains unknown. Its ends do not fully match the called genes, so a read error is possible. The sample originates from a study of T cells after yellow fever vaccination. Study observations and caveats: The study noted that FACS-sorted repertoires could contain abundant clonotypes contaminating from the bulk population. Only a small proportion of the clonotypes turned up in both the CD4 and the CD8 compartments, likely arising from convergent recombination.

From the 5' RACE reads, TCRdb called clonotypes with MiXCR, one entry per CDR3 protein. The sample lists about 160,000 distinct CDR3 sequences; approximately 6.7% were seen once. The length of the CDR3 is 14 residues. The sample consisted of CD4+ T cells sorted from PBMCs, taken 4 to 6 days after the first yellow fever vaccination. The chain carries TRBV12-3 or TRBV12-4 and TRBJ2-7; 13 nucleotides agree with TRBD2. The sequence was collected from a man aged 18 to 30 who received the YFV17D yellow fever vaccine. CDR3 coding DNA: TGTGCCAGCAGTTTCCGACTAGCGGGGGGCTTGCTTCACTTC. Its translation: CASSFRLAGGLLHF.